The rows below give T cell receptor beta chains drawn from one sample of a study of technical replicates of blood from a few donors. TCRdb's copy holds only in-frame clones and misses some; the assay was immunoSEQ multiplex PCR. The sample lists approximately 82,000 clones, approximately 94% occurring once. Sequenced sample: T cells isolated from PBMCs. Receptors originate from a human donor in good health. Each CDR3 is given with its conserved first and last residue. D genes are given only for firm matches. Clone size is not always given. Where it is, it says once, few, many or a class for expanded clones.

size: -; D: -; J: TRBJ1-5; V: TRBV5-6; DNA: TGTGCCAGCAGCTCCAGGAATAGCAATCAGCCCCAGCATTTT; CDR3: CASSSRNSNQPQHF
size: -; D: -; J: TRBJ1-6; V: TRBV11-3; DNA: TGTGCCAGCGCCGTGTCTTCAGGGATGGATAATTCACCCCTCCACTTT; CDR3: CASAVSSGMDNSPLHF
size: once; D: TRBD2; J: TRBJ2-7; V: TRBV9; DNA: TGTGCCAGCAGCGTAGCCGGGGGGGCCTTAGGCGAGCAGTACTTC; CDR3: CASSVAGGALGEQYF
size: -; D: TRBD1; J: TRBJ2-7; V: TRBV11-2; DNA: TGTGCCAGCAGCTACTCAACCGGGACAGGGTGGTACGAGCAGTACTTC; CDR3: CASSYSTGTGWYEQYF
size: -; D: TRBD2; J: TRBJ2-2; V: TRBV4-1; DNA: TGCGCCAGCAACCAGCCATGGCGAACTAGCGACACCGGGGAGCTGTTTTTT; CDR3: CASNQPWRTSDTGELFF
size: -; D: TRBD2; J: TRBJ2-7; V: TRBV11-2; DNA: TGTGCCAGCAGCTTCGGACTAGCACGCTCCTACGAGCAGTACTTC; CDR3: CASSFGLARSYEQYF
size: -; D: -; J: TRBJ1-5; V: TRBV7-9; DNA: TGTGCCAGCAGCTTATTCGGGAGTAGCAATCAGCCCCAGCATTTT; CDR3: CASSLFGSSNQPQHF
size: -; D: -; J: TRBJ2-5; V: TRBV29-1; DNA: TGCAGCGTTGTGCGGGAGACCCAGTACTTC; CDR3: CSVVRETQYF
size: -; D: -; J: TRBJ2-2; V: TRBV7-3; DNA: TGTGCCAGCAGCTCTCTCCTCTTCACCGGGGAGCTGTTTTTT; CDR3: CASSSLLFTGELFF
size: -; D: -; J: TRBJ2-7; V: TRBV7-9; DNA: TGTGCCAGCAGCCATTCCTACGAGCAGTACTTC; CDR3: CASSHSYEQYF
size: few; D: TRBD2; J: TRBJ2-6; V: TRBV7-2; DNA: TGTGCCAGCAGCTTAGGACTAGCGGGAGCCAACGTCCTGACTTTC; CDR3: CASSLGLAGANVLTF
size: -; D: -; J: TRBJ2-1; V: TRBV9; DNA: TGTGCCAGCAGCGTACGAGAGGGCTCCTACAATGAGCAGTTCTTC; CDR3: CASSVREGSYNEQFF
size: -; D: TRBD1; J: TRBJ2-7; V: TRBV4-1; DNA: TGCGCCAGCAGCCCTCGACAGGGCGTTCCCTACAACGAGCAGTACTTC; CDR3: CASSPRQGVPYNEQYF
size: -; D: TRBD1; J: TRBJ1-6; V: TRBV7-3; DNA: TGTGCCAGCAGCCCGGGACAGCCCAATTCACCCCTCCACTTT; CDR3: CASSPGQPNSPLHF
size: -; D: TRBD1; J: TRBJ2-7; V: TRBV2; DNA: TGTGCCAGCCCTTCCGGGACAGGGGGGGTTGAGCAGTACTTC; CDR3: CASPSGTGGVEQYF
size: -; D: TRBD2; J: TRBJ2-3; V: TRBV13; DNA: TGTGCCAGCAGCCCACGGGGGGGCCGGACAGATACGCAGTATTTT; CDR3: CASSPRGGRTDTQYF
size: -; D: TRBD1; J: TRBJ1-3; V: TRBV4-1; DNA: TGCGCCAGCAGCCAAGGGGACAGGGGAACAGGAAACACCATATATTTT; CDR3: CASSQGDRGTGNTIYF
size: -; D: TRBD1; J: TRBJ2-2; V: TRBV28; DNA: TGTGCCAGCAGACCCGGGACAGGACTTACCGGGGAGCTGTTTTTT; CDR3: CASRPGTGLTGELFF
size: -; D: -; J: TRBJ1-1; V: TRBV27; DNA: TGTGCCAGCACTATCGGGCAGGGAGCTTTCTTT; CDR3: CASTIGQGAFF
size: -; D: TRBD1; J: TRBJ2-7; V: TRBV2; DNA: TGTGCCAGTGATGACAGGGGATTCTTCTACTCCTACGAGCAGTACTTC; CDR3: CASDDRGFFYSYEQYF
size: -; D: TRBD2; J: TRBJ2-5; V: TRBV28; DNA: TGTGCCAGCAGTTTATCGGGCCTAGCGGAAGAGACCCAGTACTTC; CDR3: CASSLSGLAEETQYF
size: -; D: -; J: TRBJ1-5; V: TRBV4-1; DNA: TGCGCCAGCAGCCAAGTTGCAGGTCAGCCCCAGCATTTT; CDR3: CASSQVAGQPQHF
size: -; D: TRBD1; J: TRBJ2-7; V: TRBV28; DNA: TGTGCCAGCAGTCCACTAAAGACTTCAGGGGGCGAGCAGTACTTC; CDR3: CASSPLKTSGGEQYF
size: once; D: TRBD2; J: TRBJ2-1; V: TRBV14; DNA: TGTGCCAGCAGCCTCTCGACTAGCGGGGCCTACAATGAGCAGTTCTTC; CDR3: CASSLSTSGAYNEQFF
size: -; D: -; J: TRBJ2-7; V: TRBV28; DNA: TGTGCCAGCAGTTCCTACAGGGTTTCCGAGCAGTACTTC; CDR3: CASSSYRVSEQYF
size: -; D: TRBD2; J: TRBJ2-1; V: TRBV5-1; DNA: TGCGCCAGCAGCGGTAGCGGGAGTTTTGGCAATGAGCAGTTCTTC; CDR3: CASSGSGSFGNEQFF
size: -; D: -; J: TRBJ2-1; V: TRBV27; DNA: TGTGCCAGCAGCATATTTAGTCCAAGCTCCTACAATGAGCAGTTCTTC; CDR3: CASSIFSPSSYNEQFF
size: -; D: -; J: TRBJ1-1; V: TRBV4-2; DNA: TGTGCCAGCAGCCAAGTGAGATCGCACACTGAAGCTTTCTTT; CDR3: CASSQVRSHTEAFF
size: -; D: -; J: TRBJ1-5; V: TRBV2; DNA: TGTGCCAGCACTGGACAACTCAATCAGCCCCAGCATTTT; CDR3: CASTGQLNQPQHF
size: -; D: TRBD1; J: TRBJ2-7; V: TRBV5-1; DNA: TGCGCCAGCAGCGCCCAGGCGACAGGGGTAGACGAGCAGTACTTC; CDR3: CASSAQATGVDEQYF
size: -; D: TRBD1; J: TRBJ1-1; V: TRBV11-3; DNA: TGTGCCAGCAGTCCGCCGGGGACAGGGAGGACTGAAGCTTTCTTT; CDR3: CASSPPGTGRTEAFF
size: -; D: -; J: TRBJ1-1; V: TRBV7-2; DNA: TGTGCCAGCAGCTTAGTGCGGGACACTGAAGCTTTCTTT; CDR3: CASSLVRDTEAFF
size: -; D: -; J: TRBJ2-1; V: TRBV10-2; DNA: TGCGCCAGCAGTGAGATAGAGTTCAATGAGCAGTTCTTC; CDR3: CASSEIEFNEQFF
size: -; D: -; J: TRBJ2-3; V: TRBV4-1; DNA: TGCGCCAGCAGCCAGGGAGACGGAGATACGCAGTATTTT; CDR3: CASSQGDGDTQYF
size: few; D: -; J: TRBJ1-5; V: TRBV10-2; DNA: TGCGCCAGCAGTGATAAGAGTAAAAATCAGCCCCAGCATTTT; CDR3: CASSDKSKNQPQHF
size: -; D: -; J: TRBJ2-2; V: TRBV4-1; DNA: TGCGCCAGCAGCCAAGCTAGCAACACCGGGGAGCTGTTTTTT; CDR3: CASSQASNTGELFF
size: -; D: TRBD2; J: TRBJ2-3; V: TRBV7-6; DNA: TGTGCCAGCAGCTTAAAGTTTGGACTAGCAGATACGCAGTATTTT; CDR3: CASSLKFGLADTQYF
size: -; D: -; J: TRBJ2-5; V: TRBV5-4; DNA: TGTGCCAGCAGCACACCAGGGGCGGAGACCCAGTACTTC; CDR3: CASSTPGAETQYF
size: -; D: TRBD1; J: TRBJ1-2; V: TRBV28; DNA: TGTGCCAGCAGCCCTTCTACAGGGGTCTATGGCTACACCTTC; CDR3: CASSPSTGVYGYTF
size: -; D: -; J: TRBJ1-5; V: TRBV7-6; DNA: TGTGCCAGCAGCTTCTCGGGGGATCAGCCCCAGCATTTT; CDR3: CASSFSGDQPQHF
size: -; D: TRBD1; J: TRBJ1-1; V: TRBV5-1; DNA: TGCGCCAGCAGCGACCGGGACAGGGGGAAGAACACTGAAGCTTTCTTT; CDR3: CASSDRDRGKNTEAFF
size: -; D: TRBD2; J: TRBJ2-2; V: TRBV19; DNA: TGTGCCAGTAGTTCGGGACTAGGGTACACCGGGGAGCTGTTTTTT; CDR3: CASSSGLGYTGELFF
size: once; D: -; J: TRBJ1-5; V: TRBV27; DNA: TGTGCCAGCAGCCCTTATAAATACGACGGGGGGGGCAATCAGCCCCAGCATTTT; CDR3: CASSPYKYDGGGNQPQHF
size: -; D: -; J: TRBJ2-2; V: TRBV29-1; DNA: TGCAGCGTGCAGGGCAGTAGGTCCGGGGAGCTGTTTTTT; CDR3: CSVQGSRSGELFF
size: -; D: TRBD1; J: TRBJ1-1; V: TRBV11-3; DNA: TGTGCCAGCAGCCCGTCAGGGGGCGGAGGCACTGAAGCTTTCTTT; CDR3: CASSPSGGGGTEAFF
size: -; D: -; J: TRBJ2-7; V: TRBV28; DNA: TGTGCCAGCAGTCGACAGACTTACGAGCAGTACTTC; CDR3: CASSRQTYEQYF
size: few; D: TRBD1; J: TRBJ1-1; V: TRBV18; DNA: TGTGCCAGCACGGGGGACAGTCTCGAGGCTGAAGCTTTCTTT; CDR3: CASTGDSLEAEAFF
size: -; D: -; J: TRBJ2-6; V: TRBV7-9; DNA: TGTGCCAGCAGCTTAGGGCGGTCCTCTGGGGCCAACGTCCTGACTTTC; CDR3: CASSLGRSSGANVLTF
size: -; D: -; J: TRBJ2-5; V: TRBV6-5; DNA: TGTGCCAGCAGTTACTGGGGGCCACAAGAGACCCAGTACTTC; CDR3: CASSYWGPQETQYF
size: -; D: TRBD1; J: TRBJ2-7; V: TRBV10-3; DNA: TGTGCCATCAGTGATTTCGGGACAGGGGGCTACGAGCAGTACTTC; CDR3: CAISDFGTGGYEQYF
size: -; D: -; J: TRBJ1-1; V: TRBV27; DNA: TGTGCCAGCAGTTCATCCCAGGGGTTGGTAACTGAAGCTTTCTTT; CDR3: CASSSSQGLVTEAFF
size: -; D: -; J: TRBJ2-7; V: TRBV18; DNA: TGTGCCAGCTCACCACAGGAGAGGGGGACCTACGAGCAGTACTTC; CDR3: CASSPQERGTYEQYF
size: -; D: -; J: TRBJ1-1; V: TRBV25-1; DNA: TGTGCCAGCAGTCGCGGTTTCAACACTGAAGCTTTCTTT; CDR3: CASSRGFNTEAFF
size: once; D: -; J: TRBJ1-5; V: TRBV7-8; DNA: TGTGCCAGCAGCCAAAGTCCGGTCAATCAGCCCCAGCATTTT; CDR3: CASSQSPVNQPQHF
size: -; D: -; J: TRBJ2-3; V: TRBV19; DNA: TGTGCCAGTAGCCTATACTCGGGGGCAGATACGCAGTATTTT; CDR3: CASSLYSGADTQYF